The 21 T cell receptor beta chains in this list originate from one sample, sequenced in a study of blood T cells in healthy people across ages. Next came a second PCR, run for about 7 to 12 cycles, which used a sample-barcoded 5' primer along with a J-beta primer mix. TCRdb redid the calling of the 5' RACE reads with MiXCR, one entry per CDR3 protein. This table has 700,000 to 950,000 distinct CDR3 sequences, about 42% appearing once. Sample: blood. The source of these receptors is a woman aged 60-75 years in good health.

This clonotype was recorded a few times. The genes are TRBV6-1 and TRBJ2-3, with TRBD1 matching over 9 bases. CDR1 and CDR2 (germline): MNHNS, SASEGT. The trim removed 6 bases at V and 4 bases at J, leaving 5 bases unmatched. The CDR3 runs to 14 residues. CDR3 coding DNA: TGTGCCAGCAGGGGACAGGGTGGTCCAGATACGCAGTATTTT. This gives the protein CASRGQGGPDTQYF.

There are many counts of this clonotype. The CDR3 DNA sequence: TGCAGCGTTGAAGGGATTAGCGGGAGAGTTTACAATGAGCAGTTCTTC. This gives the protein CSVEGISGRVYNEQFF. V and J are TRBV29-1 and TRBJ2-1; 9 nucleotides match TRBD2. The CDR3 loop spans 16 amino acids. Trimming removed 1 base from V and 4 bases from J; junction bases left unmatched: 8. Germline V lookup: CDR1 SQVTM, CDR2 ANQGSEA.

Concerning this clonotype: A much larger clonotype is one base distant, so this may be a read error. This sequence joins TRBV29-1 and TRBJ2-7; the match to TRBD2 covers 7 bases. Germline V gene sequence: CDR1 SQVTM, CDR2 ANQGSEA. The CDR3 has 13 residues. Unmatched junction bases numbered 11, after V lost 6 bases and J lost 6 bases. The DNA of the CDR3 is TGCAGCGTGTCGGGCGGGGGAGCCTGCGAGCAGTACTTC. Residues: CSVSGGGACEQYF.

The rearrangement links TRBV30 to TRBJ2-7, with 11 bases matching TRBD1. Germline loops: CDR1 GTSNPN, CDR2 SVGIG (reference sequence). The CDR3 is 14 residues long. The V and J ends lost 3 bases and 4 bases, in that order; junction bases with no gene match: 5. CDR3 nucleotide sequence: TGTGCCTGGAGCTGGGACAGGGGGTCTTACGAGCAGTACTTC. This translates into CAWSWDRGSYEQYF.

In this sample, this clonotype turned up many times. The rearrangement joins TRBV20-1 to TRBJ2-1, with D perhaps TRBD1 (6 bases). The length of the CDR3 is 12 residues. Trimming cost V 0 bases and J 10 bases, with 10 bases left between them. Germline lookup yields CDR1 DFQATT and CDR2 SNEGSKA (reference sequence). As DNA, the CDR3 is TGCAGTGCTAGAGAGGGGGCCCGGGAGCAGTTCTTC. Encoded protein: CSAREGAREQFF.

The chain has TRBV7-2 and TRBJ1-4; D possibly corresponds to TRBD1 (6 bases). The CDR3 contains 16 residues. Trimming pared 5 bases from V and 7 bases from J, leaving 20 bases between. Looked up from germline, CDR1 is SGHTA and CDR2 is FQGNSA. The CDR3 loop is CASSQKGGLGSEKLFF. In DNA form, the CDR3 reads TGTGCCAGCAGCCAAAAGGGGGGGTTGGGCAGTGAAAAACTGTTTTTT.

The chain is built from TRBV20-1 and TRBJ2-7; TRBD1 matches at 8 bases. V trimming: 3 bases; J trimming: 3 bases; junction bases outside the gene matches: 10. Per germline, CDR1 DFQATT and CDR2 SNEGSKA (reference sequence). The CDR3 is 15 residues long. In DNA form, the CDR3 reads TGCAGTGCTAGTCCTCTCCGACAGGGGTTCTACGAGCAGTACTTC. Residues: CSASPLRQGFYEQYF.

This chain joins TRBV7-3 and TRBJ2-3; 14 bases map to TRBD2. Germline V gene lookup returns CDR1 SGHTA and CDR2 FQGTGA. The V and J ends lost 5 bases and 4 bases, in that order; junction bases with no gene match: 5. The CDR3 sequence is 16 residues long. As DNA, the CDR3 is TGTGCCAGCAGCCCGACTAGCGGGGGGGGCGCAGATACGCAGTATTTT. Amino acids: CASSPTSGGGADTQYF.

This clonotype showed up just a few times. This chain connects TRBV9 to TRBJ2-3; 10 bases align to TRBD2. The length of the CDR3 is 18 residues. Germline V gene sequence: CDR1 SGDLS, CDR2 YYNGEE. Trimming removed 0 bases from V and 0 bases from J; junction bases left unmatched: 7. The CDR3 region is CASSVGTSGDTSTDTQYF. Here the CDR3 DNA reads TGTGCCAGCAGCGTAGGTACTAGCGGGGATACTAGCACAGATACGCAGTATTTT. Variable domain in full (rest from reference TRBV9 and TRBJ2-3): DSGVTQTPKHLITATGQRVTLRCSPRSGDLSVYWYQQSLDQGLQFLIQYYNGEERAKGNILERFSAQQFPDLHSELNLSSLELGDSALYFCASSVGTSGDTSTDTQYFGPGTRLTVL.

A single count supports this clonotype. The V call is TRBV29-1, the J call TRBJ2-3; TRBD1 or TRBD2 may be the D gene (5 bases each). The CDR3 sequence is 14 residues long. The germline CDR1 and CDR2 sequences are SQVTM and ANQGSEA. Between the trimmed V and J ends, which lost 4 bases and 3 bases, there was a span of 14 bases. Here the CDR3 reads CSVVEGSGTDTQYF. CDR3 nucleotides: TGCAGCGTTGTCGAGGGGTCGGGAACAGATACGCAGTATTTT.

This clonotype showed up just a few times. Here the CDR3 reads CASSEGDLVGYTF. The CDR3 region has the DNA TGTGCCAGCAGTGAAGGGGACCTCGTTGGCTACACCTTC. The chain employs TRBV25-1 and TRBJ1-2; a weak D match, TRBD1 (5 bases). Germline CDR1 MGHDK, CDR2 SYGVNS. Trimming took off 2 bases at V and 7 bases at J, with 11 bases between the two ends. The CDR3 runs 13 residues.

This clonotype was picked up a small number of times. This chain connects TRBV11-2 to TRBJ1-4; no clear D gene. V lost 5 bases to trimming and J lost 4 bases, with 14 bases between them. Germline V gives CDR1 SGHAT, CDR2 FQNNGV. This CDR3 has 15 residues. The CDR3 DNA is TGTGCCAGCAGCCCCCCCTCGCGTCTTAATGAAAAACTGTTTTTT. It codes for CASSPPSRLNEKLFF.

The table lists this clonotype with a count of one. This may be a read error: a much more frequent sequence differs by one nucleotide. V is TRBV5-6 and J is TRBJ2-1; 7 nucleotides agree with TRBD1. The CDR3 runs 15 residues. CDR1 and CDR2 (germline): SGHDT, YYEEEE. The DNA for the CDR3 is TGTGCCGGCAGCCACCGGGACAGACGCTACAATGAGCAGTTCTTC. The encoded protein is CAGSHRDRRYNEQFF.

V gene TRBV12-3 or TRBV12-4 combines with J gene TRBJ2-3; D possibly corresponds to TRBD1 (6 bases). Deletions cut 6 bases from V and 4 bases from J, with 14 bases between. CDR3 size: 14 residues. DNA for the CDR3: TGTGCCAGCAGAAACAGGGTCAGGGCAGATACGCAGTATTTT. Translating it yields CASRNRVRADTQYF.

This clonotype was seen many times. V gene TRBV7-2 combines with J gene TRBJ2-7; 7 bases map to TRBD1. Unmatched junction bases numbered 5, after V lost 5 bases and J lost 4 bases. CDR3 size: 13 residues. In germline, CDR1 is SGHTA, CDR2 FQGNSA. The chain's CDR3 is CASSPQGPYEQYF. CDR3 DNA sequence: TGTGCCAGCAGCCCACAGGGGCCTTACGAGCAGTACTTC.

This clonotype was counted only a few times. The V gene is TRBV27, the J gene TRBJ2-7, with TRBD1 identical over 10 bases. The CDR3 totals 14 residues. Germline-derived CDR1 and CDR2 are MNHEY and SMNVEV (reference sequence). Trimming at V came to 6 bases and at J to 4 bases, leaving 6 bases not matched to a gene. The CDR3 coding sequence is TGTGCCAGCAGCTTAGGGACAGGGGTTTACGAGCAGTACTTC. Amino acid sequence: CASSLGTGVYEQYF.

In its sample, this clonotype was seen a few times. The chain links TRBV20-1 to TRBJ2-7; no definite D call. Germline CDR1 reads DFQATT; CDR2 reads SNEGSKA (reference sequence). V lost 7 bases and J 0 bases, leaving 10 bases between the germline ends. The CDR3 extends over 12 amino acids. Written as DNA, the CDR3 is TGCAGTGGGTGGCGCAGCTCCTACGAGCAGTACTTC. This sequence encodes CSGWRSSYEQYF.

In its sample, this clonotype was seen once. The chain has TRBV20-1 and TRBJ1-2, with 9 nucleotides matching TRBD1. CDR3 length: 15 residues. The germline gives CDR1 DFQATT, CDR2 SNEGSKA (reference sequence). V shed 7 bases, J shed 0 bases, and the junction held 9 bases outside the gene matches. CDR3 loop: CSVPGQGPPNYGYTF. The CDR3 DNA reads as TGCAGTGTTCCGGGACAGGGACCGCCTAACTATGGCTACACCTTC.

The V call is TRBV3-1, the J call TRBJ1-4, with D perhaps TRBD1 (5 bases). Trimming shortened V by 5 bases and J by 7 bases, and 17 bases separated the two germline ends. Germline CDR1 and CDR2: LGHDT and YNNKEL (reference sequence). This CDR3 is built from 15 residues. CDR3 nucleotides: TGTGCCAGCAGCACCCGGGTAGGGGATGGTGAAAAACTGTTTTTT. Translating gives CASSTRVGDGEKLFF. The entire variable domain, with the rest obtained from reference TRBV3-1 and TRBJ1-4, is as follows: DTAVSQTPKYLVTQMGNDKSIKCEQNLGHDTMYWYKQDSKKFLKIMFSYNNKELIINETVPNRFSPKSPDKAHLNLHINSLELGDSAVYFCASSTRVGDGEKLFFGSGTQLSVL.

The sample holds a few counts of this clonotype. The chain carries TRBV6-2 or TRBV6-3 and TRBJ2-1, with 8 bases matching TRBD2. The CDR3 length is 15 residues. V was pared by 4 bases and J by 4 bases, with 6 bases of the junction left unmatched. Per the germline V gene, CDR1 is MNHEY and CDR2 is SVGEGT. The CDR3 DNA is TGTGCCAGCAGTTTACGGGGGGGCCAGTACAATGAGCAGTTCTTC. It translates to CASSLRGGQYNEQFF.

The CDR3: CASSREGTEAFF. The CDR3 region has the DNA TGTGCCAGCAGCCGGGAGGGAACTGAAGCTTTCTTT. The rearrangement uses TRBV3-1 and TRBJ1-1; D gene uncertain. Germline assignment: CDR1 LGHDT and CDR2 YNNKEL (reference sequence). V gave up 4 bases and J gave up 5 bases, with 8 bases separating them. The CDR3 is made up of 12 amino acids. Variable domain in full (rest from reference TRBV3-1 and TRBJ1-1): DTAVSQTPKYLVTQMGNDKSIKCEQNLGHDTMYWYKQDSKKFLKIMFSYNNKELIINETVPNRFSPKSPDKAHLNLHINSLELGDSAVYFCASSREGTEAFFGQGTRLTVV.